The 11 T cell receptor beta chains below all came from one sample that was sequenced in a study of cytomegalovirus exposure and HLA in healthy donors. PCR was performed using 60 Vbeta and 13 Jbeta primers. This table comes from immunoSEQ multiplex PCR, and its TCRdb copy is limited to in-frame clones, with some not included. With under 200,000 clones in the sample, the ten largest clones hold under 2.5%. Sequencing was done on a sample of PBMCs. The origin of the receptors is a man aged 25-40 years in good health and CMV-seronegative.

The CDR3 here is CASSQLQGAREQFF. In DNA form, the CDR3 reads TGTGCCAGCAGCCAACTCCAGGGGGCAAGAGAGCAGTTCTTC. J is TRBJ2-1 and V is TRBV14, with 8 bases that match TRBD1. Germline lookup yields CDR1 SGHDN and CDR2 FVKESK. Trimming at V came to 2 bases and at J to 10 bases, leaving 7 bases not matched to a gene. The CDR3 spans 14 residues.

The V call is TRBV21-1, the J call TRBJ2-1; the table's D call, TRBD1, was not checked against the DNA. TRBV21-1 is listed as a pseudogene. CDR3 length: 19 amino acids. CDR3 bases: TGTGCCAGCAGCAAAAGGACTTACTACAGGGGGCCTACCTACAATGAGCAGTTCTTC. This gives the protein CASSKRTYYRGPTYNEQFF.

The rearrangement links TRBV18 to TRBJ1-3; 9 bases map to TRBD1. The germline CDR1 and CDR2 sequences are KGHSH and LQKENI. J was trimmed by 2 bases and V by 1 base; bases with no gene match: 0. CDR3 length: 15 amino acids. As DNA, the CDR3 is TGTGCCAGCTCACCACGACAGGGGGCTGGAAACACCATATATTTT. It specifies CASSPRQGAGNTIYF.

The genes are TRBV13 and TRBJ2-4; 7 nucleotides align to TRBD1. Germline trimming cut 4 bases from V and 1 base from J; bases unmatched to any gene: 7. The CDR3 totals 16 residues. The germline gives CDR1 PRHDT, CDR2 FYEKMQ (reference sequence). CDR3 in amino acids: CASSYRQGLAKNIQYF. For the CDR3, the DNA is TGTGCCAGCAGCTACCGACAGGGCTTGGCCAAAAACATTCAGTACTTC.

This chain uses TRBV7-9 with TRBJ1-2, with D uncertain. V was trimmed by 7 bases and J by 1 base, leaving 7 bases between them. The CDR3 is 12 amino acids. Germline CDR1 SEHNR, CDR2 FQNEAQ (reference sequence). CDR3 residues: CASTHNNYGYTF. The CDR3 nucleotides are TGTGCCAGCACACACAATAACTATGGCTACACCTTC.

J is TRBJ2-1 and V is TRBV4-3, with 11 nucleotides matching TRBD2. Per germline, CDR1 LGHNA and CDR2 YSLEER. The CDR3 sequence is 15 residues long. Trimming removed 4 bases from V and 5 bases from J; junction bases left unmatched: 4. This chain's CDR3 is CASSRGTSGDNEQFF. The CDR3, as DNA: TGCGCCAGCAGCCGAGGGACTAGCGGAGACAATGAGCAGTTCTTC.

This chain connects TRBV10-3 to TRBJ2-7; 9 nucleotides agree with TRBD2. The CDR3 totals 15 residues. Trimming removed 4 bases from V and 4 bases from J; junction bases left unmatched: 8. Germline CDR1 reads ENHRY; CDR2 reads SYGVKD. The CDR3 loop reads CAISASGNLRYEQYF. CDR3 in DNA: TGTGCCATCAGTGCTAGCGGGAACCTTAGGTACGAGCAGTACTTC.

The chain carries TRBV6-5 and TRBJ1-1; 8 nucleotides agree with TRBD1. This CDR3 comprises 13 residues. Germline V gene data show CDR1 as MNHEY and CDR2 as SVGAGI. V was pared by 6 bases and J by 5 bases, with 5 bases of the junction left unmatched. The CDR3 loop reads CASRGRQGTEAFF. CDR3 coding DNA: TGTGCCAGCAGAGGAAGACAGGGGACTGAAGCTTTCTTT.

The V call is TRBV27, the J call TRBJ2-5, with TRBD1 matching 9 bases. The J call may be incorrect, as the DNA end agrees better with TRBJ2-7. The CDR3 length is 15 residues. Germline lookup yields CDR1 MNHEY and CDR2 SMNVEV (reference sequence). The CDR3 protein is CASRLTGQGAYEQYF. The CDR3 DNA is TGTGCCAGCAGACTAACGGGACAGGGTGCCTACGAGCAGTACTTC.

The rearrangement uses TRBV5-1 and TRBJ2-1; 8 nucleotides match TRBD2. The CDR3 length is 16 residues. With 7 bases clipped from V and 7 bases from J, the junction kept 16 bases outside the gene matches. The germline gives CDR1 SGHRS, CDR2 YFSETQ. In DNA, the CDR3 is TGCGCCAGCCCTTGTATCGCGGGAGGTATGGGGAATGAGCAGTTCTTC. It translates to CASPCIAGGMGNEQFF. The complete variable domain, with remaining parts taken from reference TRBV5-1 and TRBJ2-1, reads KAGVTQTPRYLIKTRGQQVTLSCSPISGHRSVSWYQQTPGQGLQFLFEYFSETQRNKGNFPGRFSGRQFSNSRSEMNVSTLELGDSALYLCASPCIAGGMGNEQFFGPGTRLTVL.

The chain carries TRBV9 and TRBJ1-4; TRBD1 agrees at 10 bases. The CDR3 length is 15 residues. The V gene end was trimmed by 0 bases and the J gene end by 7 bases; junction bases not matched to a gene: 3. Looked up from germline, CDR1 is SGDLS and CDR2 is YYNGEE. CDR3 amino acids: CASSVEGQGREKLFF. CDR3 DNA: TGTGCCAGCAGCGTAGAGGGACAGGGGCGTGAAAAACTGTTTTTT.